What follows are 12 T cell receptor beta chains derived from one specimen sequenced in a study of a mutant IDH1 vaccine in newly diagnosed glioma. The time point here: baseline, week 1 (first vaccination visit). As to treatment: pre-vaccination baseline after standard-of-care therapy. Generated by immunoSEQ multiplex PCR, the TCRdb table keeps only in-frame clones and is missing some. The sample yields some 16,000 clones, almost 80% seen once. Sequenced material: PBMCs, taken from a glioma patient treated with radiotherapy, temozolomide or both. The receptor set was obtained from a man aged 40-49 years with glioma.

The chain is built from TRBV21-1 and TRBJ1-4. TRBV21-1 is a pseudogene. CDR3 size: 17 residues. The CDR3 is CASHRSPQFATNEKLFF. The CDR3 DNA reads TGTGCCAGCCACCGCAGCCCCCAATTCGCAACTAATGAAAAACTGTTTTTT.

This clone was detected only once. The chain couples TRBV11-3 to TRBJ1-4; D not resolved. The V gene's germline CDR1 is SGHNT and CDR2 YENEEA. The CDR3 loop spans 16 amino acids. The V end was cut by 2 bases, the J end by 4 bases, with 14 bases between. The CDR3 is CASSLIFPRRNEKLFF. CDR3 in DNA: TGTGCCAGCAGCTTAATATTCCCCCGGCGTAATGAAAAACTGTTTTTT.

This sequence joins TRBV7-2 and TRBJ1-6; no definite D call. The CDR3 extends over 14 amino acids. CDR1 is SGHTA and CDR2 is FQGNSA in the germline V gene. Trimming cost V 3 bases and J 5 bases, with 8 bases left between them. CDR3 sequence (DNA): TGTGCCAGCAGCTTTGACGGAAATAATTCACCCCTCCACTTT. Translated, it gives CASSFDGNNSPLHF.

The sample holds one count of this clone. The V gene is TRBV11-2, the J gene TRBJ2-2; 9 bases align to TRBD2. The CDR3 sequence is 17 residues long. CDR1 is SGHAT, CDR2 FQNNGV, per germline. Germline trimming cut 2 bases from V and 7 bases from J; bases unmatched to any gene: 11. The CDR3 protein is CASSLRLADTRVGELFF. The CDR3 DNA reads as TGTGCCAGCAGCTTACGACTAGCGGATACCCGAGTCGGGGAGCTGTTTTTT.

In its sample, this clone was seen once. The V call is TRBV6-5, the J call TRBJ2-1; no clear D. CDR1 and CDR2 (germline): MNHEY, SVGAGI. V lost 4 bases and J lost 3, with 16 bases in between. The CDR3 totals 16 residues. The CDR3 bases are TGTGCCAGCAGTTCCCGCCCCGGGTCCCTCTACAATGAGCAGTTCTTC. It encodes CASSSRPGSLYNEQFF.

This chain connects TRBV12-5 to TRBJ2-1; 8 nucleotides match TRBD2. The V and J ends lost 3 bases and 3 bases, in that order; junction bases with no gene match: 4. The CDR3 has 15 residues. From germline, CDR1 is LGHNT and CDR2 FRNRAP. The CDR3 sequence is CASGFGREDYNEQFF. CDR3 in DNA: TGTGCTAGTGGTTTCGGGCGGGAGGACTACAATGAGCAGTTCTTC.

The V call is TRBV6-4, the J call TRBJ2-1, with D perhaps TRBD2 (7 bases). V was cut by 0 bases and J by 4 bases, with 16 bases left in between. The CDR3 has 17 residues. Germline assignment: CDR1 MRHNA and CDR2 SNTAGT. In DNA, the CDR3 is TGTGCCAGCAGTGACTCTGCCCGAAAGGGGGGGTACAATGAGCAGTTCTTC. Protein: CASSDSARKGGYNEQFF.

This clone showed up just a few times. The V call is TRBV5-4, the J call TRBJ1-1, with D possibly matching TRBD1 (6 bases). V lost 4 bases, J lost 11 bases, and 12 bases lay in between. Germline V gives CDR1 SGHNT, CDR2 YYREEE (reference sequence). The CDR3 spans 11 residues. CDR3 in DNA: TGTGCCAGCAGCCAACAGGGAGAGGCTTTCTTT. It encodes CASSQQGEAFF.

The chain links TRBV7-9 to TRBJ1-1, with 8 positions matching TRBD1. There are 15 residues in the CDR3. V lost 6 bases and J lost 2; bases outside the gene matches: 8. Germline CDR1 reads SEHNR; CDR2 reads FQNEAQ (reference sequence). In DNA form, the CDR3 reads TGTGCCAGCAGACGCTACGACAGGGGAAACACTGAAGCTTTCTTT. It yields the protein CASRRYDRGNTEAFF.

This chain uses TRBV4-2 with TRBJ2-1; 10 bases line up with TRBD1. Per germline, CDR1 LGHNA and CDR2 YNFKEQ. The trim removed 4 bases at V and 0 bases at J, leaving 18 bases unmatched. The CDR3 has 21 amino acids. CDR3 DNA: TGTGCCAGCAGCCTCGTTACTATTTGGGGACAGGGGAACAGCTCCTACAATGAGCAGTTCTTC. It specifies CASSLVTIWGQGNSSYNEQFF.

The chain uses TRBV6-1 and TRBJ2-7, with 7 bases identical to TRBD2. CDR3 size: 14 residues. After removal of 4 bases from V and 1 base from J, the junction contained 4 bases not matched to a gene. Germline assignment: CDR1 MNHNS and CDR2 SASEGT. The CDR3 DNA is TGTGCCAGCAGTGTTGGCGGGAGTTCCTACGAGCAGTACTTC. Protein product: CASSVGGSSYEQYF.

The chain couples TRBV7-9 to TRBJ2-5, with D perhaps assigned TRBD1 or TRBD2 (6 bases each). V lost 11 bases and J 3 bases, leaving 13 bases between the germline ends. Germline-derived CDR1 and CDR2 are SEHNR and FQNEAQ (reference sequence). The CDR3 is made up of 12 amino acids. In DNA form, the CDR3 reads TGTGCCTTTGAGGGGGGCGAAGAGACCCAGTACTTC. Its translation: CAFEGGEETQYF.